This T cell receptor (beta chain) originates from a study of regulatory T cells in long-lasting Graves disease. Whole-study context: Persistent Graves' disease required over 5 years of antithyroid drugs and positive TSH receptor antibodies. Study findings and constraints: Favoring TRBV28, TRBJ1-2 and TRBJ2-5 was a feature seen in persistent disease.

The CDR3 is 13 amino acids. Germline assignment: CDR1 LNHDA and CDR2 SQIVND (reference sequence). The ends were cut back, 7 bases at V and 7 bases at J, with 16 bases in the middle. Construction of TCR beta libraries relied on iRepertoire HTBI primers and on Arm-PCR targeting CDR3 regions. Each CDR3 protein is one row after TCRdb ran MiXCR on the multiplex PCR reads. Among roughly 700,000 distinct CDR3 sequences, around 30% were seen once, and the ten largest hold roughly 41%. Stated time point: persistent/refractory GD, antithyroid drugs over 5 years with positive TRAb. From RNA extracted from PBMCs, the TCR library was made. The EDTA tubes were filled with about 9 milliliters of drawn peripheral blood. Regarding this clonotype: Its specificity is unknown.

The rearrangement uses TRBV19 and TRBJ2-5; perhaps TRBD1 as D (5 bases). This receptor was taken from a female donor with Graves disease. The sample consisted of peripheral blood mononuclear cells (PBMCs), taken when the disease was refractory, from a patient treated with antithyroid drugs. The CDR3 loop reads CASTRQGSGTQYF. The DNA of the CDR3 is TGTGCCAGTACCCGGCAGGGCTCCGGGACCCAGTACTTC.